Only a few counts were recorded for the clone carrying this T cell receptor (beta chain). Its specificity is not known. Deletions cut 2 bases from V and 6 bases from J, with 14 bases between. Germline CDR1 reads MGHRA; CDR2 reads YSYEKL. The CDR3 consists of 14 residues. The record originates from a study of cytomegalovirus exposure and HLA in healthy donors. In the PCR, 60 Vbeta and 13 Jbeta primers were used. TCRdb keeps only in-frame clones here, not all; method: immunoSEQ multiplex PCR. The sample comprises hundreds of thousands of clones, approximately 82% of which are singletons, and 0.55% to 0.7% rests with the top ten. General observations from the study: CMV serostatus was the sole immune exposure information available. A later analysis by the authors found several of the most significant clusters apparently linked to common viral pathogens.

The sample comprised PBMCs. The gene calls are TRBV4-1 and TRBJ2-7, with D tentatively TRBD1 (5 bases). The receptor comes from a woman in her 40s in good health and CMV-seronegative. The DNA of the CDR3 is TGCGCCAGCAGCCAATCCTCAGGGTACTCCGAGCAGTACTTC. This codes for CASSQSSGYSEQYF.